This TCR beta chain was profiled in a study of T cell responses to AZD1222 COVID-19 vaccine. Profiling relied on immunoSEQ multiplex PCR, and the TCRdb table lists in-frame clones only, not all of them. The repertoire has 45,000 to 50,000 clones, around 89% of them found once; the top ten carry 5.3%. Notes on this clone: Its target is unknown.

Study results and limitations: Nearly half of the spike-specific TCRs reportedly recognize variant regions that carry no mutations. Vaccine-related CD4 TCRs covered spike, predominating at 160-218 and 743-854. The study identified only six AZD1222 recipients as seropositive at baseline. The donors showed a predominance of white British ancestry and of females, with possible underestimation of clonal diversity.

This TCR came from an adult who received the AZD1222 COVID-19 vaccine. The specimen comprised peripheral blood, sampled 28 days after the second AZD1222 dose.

The CDR3 loop reads CASSPPAGRNTGELFF. The DNA of the CDR3 is TGTGCCAGCAGCCCCCCGGCAGGGCGGAACACCGGGGAGCTGTTTTTT. The chain recombines TRBV7-9 with TRBJ2-2; the D gene is possibly TRBD1 (5 bases). Trimming left V 5 bases short and J 1 base short, with 14 bases between. Germline values: CDR1 SEHNR, CDR2 FQNEAQ (reference sequence). This CDR3 is 16 amino acids long.